This TCR beta chain was recovered during a study of T cells after yellow fever vaccination. Trimming took off 2 bases at V and 3 bases at J, with 30 bases between the two ends. This CDR3 is built from 20 residues. CDR1 DFQATT and CDR2 SNEGSKA come from the germline V gene (reference sequence). TCRdb re-called the 5' RACE reads through MiXCR, storing one row per CDR3 protein. The sample has 500,000 to 650,000 distinct CDR3 sequences, about 13% seen once. The rearrangement uses TRBV20-1 and TRBJ2-3; D perhaps matches TRBD1 (5 bases). The sequencing here drew on PBMCs, taken on the day of the yellow fever booster vaccination. This sequence originates from a man aged 30-40 years who received the YFV17D yellow fever vaccine. The CDR3 bases are TGCAGTGCTAGAATCTCCCCTATGGGGCGTACCGATCTCATAACAGATACGCAGTATTTT. This translates into CSARISPMGRTDLITDTQYF.